The clone carrying this T cell receptor (beta chain) was seen a few times. The method was immunoSEQ multiplex PCR; TCRdb's version includes in-frame clones alone and lacks a portion of them. Among some 51,000 clones, roughly 80% were seen once, and the ten largest hold about 8.1%. Every patient had mismatch repair deficiency by PCR or immunohistochemistry. Three pembrolizumab responders had their TCRs sequenced. The CDR3 is 16 amino acids. CDR1 is SGHTS, CDR2 YDEGEE, per germline. Between the trimmed V and J ends, which lost 2 bases and 1 base, there was a span of 15 bases. These data are taken from a study of PD-1 blockade in mismatch repair-deficient tumors.

The receptor comes from an adult with mismatch repair-deficient cancer. V gene TRBV5-8 combines with J gene TRBJ2-5; D is perhaps TRBD1 or TRBD2 (5 bases each). The sequencing here drew on peripheral blood, taken about 4.5 months after starting pembrolizumab. The CDR3 here is CASSFGASLIQETQYF. CDR3 nucleotide sequence: TGTGCCAGCAGCTTCGGGGCCAGTTTAATCCAAGAGACCCAGTACTTC.